These 22 T cell receptor beta chains came from one sample sequenced in a study of long-term antiretroviral therapy in people with HIV. With survey level as its setting, the immunoSEQ assay was v3.0. Sequencing used immunoSEQ multiplex PCR; TCRdb keeps in-frame clones, though not all of them. The data contain around 20,000 clones, over 60% of them singletons. The sequenced sample was unsorted PBMCs, obtained 0.5 years before starting antiretroviral therapy. These receptor sequences come from a woman between 45 and 60 years old with HIV.

The rearrangement uses TRBV27 and TRBJ1-5; 9 positions agree with TRBD1. The CDR3 is made up of 18 amino acids. Germline CDR1 is MNHEY and CDR2 is SMNVEV (reference sequence). The trim removed 5 bases at V and 1 base at J, leaving 12 bases unmatched. CDR3: CASSLYATGQGSNQPQHF. CDR3 nucleotide sequence: TGTGCCAGCAGTCTATACGCGACGGGACAGGGAAGCAATCAGCCCCAGCATTTT.

The chain combines TRBV27 with TRBJ2-5, with D tentatively TRBD2 (5 bases). CDR1 MNHEY and CDR2 SMNVEV come from the germline V gene (reference sequence). This CDR3 region has 15 residues. With 4 bases removed from V and 1 base from J, the gap between germline ends came to 13 bases. CDR3 nucleotide sequence: TGTGCCAGCAGTTCTCGCGGGCTAACCCAAGAGACCCAGTACTTC. Translated: CASSSRGLTQETQYF.

The sample holds a few counts of this clone. The gene calls are TRBV5-8 and TRBJ1-5; D gene ambiguous. Trimming took off 1 base at V and 4 bases at J, with 0 bases between the two ends. Germline values: CDR1 SGHTS, CDR2 YDEGEE. The CDR3 totals 11 residues. Here the CDR3 DNA reads TGTGCCAGCAGCTTGAATCAGCCCCAGCATTTT. Translated: CASSLNQPQHF.

The chain uses TRBV18 and TRBJ1-3; D gene unclear. Trimming left V 2 bases short and J 4 bases short, with 18 bases between. The germline V gene has CDR1 KGHSH and CDR2 LQKENI. The CDR3 is 17 residues long. Here the CDR3 DNA reads TGTGCCAGCTCACCAATTAAGGCCTCAGCGGTGGGAAACACCATATATTTT. Its translation: CASSPIKASAVGNTIYF.

V is TRBV29-1 and J is TRBJ1-1; D may be TRBD1 (6 bases). The CDR3 length is 12 residues. The germline gives CDR1 SQVTM, CDR2 ANQGSEA. V lost 6 bases to trimming and J lost 8 bases, with 16 bases between them. CDR3 in DNA: TGCAGCGTCCTACAGGGACCATCCGAAGCTTTCTTT. This gives the protein CSVLQGPSEAFF. Looking up the rest from reference TRBV29-1 and TRBJ1-1 gives the full variable domain: SAVISQKPSRDICQRGTSLTIQCQVDSQVTMMFWYRQQPGQSLTLIATANQGSEATYESGFVIDKFPISRPNLTFSTLTVSNMSPEDSSIYLCSVLQGPSEAFFGQGTRLTVV.

This clone was detected a few times. This sequence joins TRBV6-5 and TRBJ1-2; D gene unclear. Germline values: CDR1 MNHEY, CDR2 SVGAGI. The CDR3 is made up of 13 amino acids. Trimming removed 8 bases from V and 3 bases from J, with 13 bases in between. The CDR3, as DNA: TGTGCCAGCGGAAAGGACGGATACTATGGCTACACCTTC. Protein product: CASGKDGYYGYTF.

The chain has TRBV6-5 and TRBJ1-1, with D unresolved. CDR1 is MNHEY, CDR2 SVGAGI, per germline. The CDR3 contains 12 residues. V lost 2 bases and J lost 1, with 2 bases in between. The CDR3 bases are TGTGCCAGCAGTTACGCGAACACTGAAGCTTTCTTT. This encodes CASSYANTEAFF.

The V call is TRBV6-5, the J call TRBJ1-6; D remains unclear. V was shortened by 8 bases and J by 0 bases, with 11 bases between the two germline ends. In germline, CDR1 is MNHEY, CDR2 SVGAGI. The CDR3 runs 15 residues. CDR3 in amino acids: CASYKRSSYNSPLHF. The CDR3 coding sequence is TGTGCCAGCTATAAAAGGAGCTCCTATAATTCACCCCTCCACTTT.

The J gene is TRBJ1-1, the V gene TRBV7-9; a possible D gene is TRBD1 (5 bases). The CDR3 runs to 12 residues. The V gene's germline CDR1 is SEHNR and CDR2 FQNEAQ (reference sequence). V dropped 5 bases and J dropped 7 bases, with 11 bases sitting between them. As DNA, the CDR3 is TGTGCCAGCAGCGGCCGAGACAGTGAAGCTTTCTTT. Its protein product is CASSGRDSEAFF.

V is TRBV12-5 and J is TRBJ1-2; maybe TRBD1 (6 bases). The germline V gene encodes CDR1 LGHNT and CDR2 FRNRAP. Trimming removed 0 bases at V and 8 bases at J, with 19 bases between. CDR3 length: 16 residues. The CDR3 protein is CASGLVDPGQLGGYTF. CDR3 DNA: TGTGCTAGTGGTTTGGTCGATCCGGGACAATTAGGGGGCTACACCTTC.

This clone was seen a handful of times. The V and J genes are TRBV7-9 and TRBJ1-2; 10 bases fit TRBD1. V lost 5 bases and J lost 4; bases outside the gene matches: 7. The CDR3 contains 15 residues. Germline V lookup: CDR1 SEHNR, CDR2 FQNEAQ (reference sequence). The CDR3 is CASSNDRGRVYGYTF. In DNA form, the CDR3 reads TGTGCCAGCAGCAACGACAGGGGGCGAGTCTATGGCTACACCTTC.

The rearrangement uses TRBV5-1 and TRBJ2-2; 7 bases line up with TRBD1. The germline V gene has CDR1 SGHRS and CDR2 YFSETQ. The CDR3 has 15 residues. V lost 2 bases and J lost 4; bases outside the gene matches: 5. The CDR3 protein is CASSLRQGGTGELFF. CDR3 DNA: TGCGCCAGCAGCTTAAGACAGGGTGGCACCGGGGAGCTGTTTTTT.

The chain has TRBV6-6 and TRBJ1-1; maybe TRBD1 (5 bases). Per the germline V gene, CDR1 is MNHNY and CDR2 is SVGAGI (reference sequence). The CDR3 sequence is 14 residues long. V gave up 6 bases and J gave up 0 bases, with 11 bases separating them. The CDR3: CASRPQGMNTEAFF. The CDR3 DNA reads TGTGCCAGCAGACCCCAGGGAATGAACACTGAAGCTTTCTTT.

This clone was seen a handful of times. The CDR3 loop is CASWDGYGYTF. CDR3 DNA: TGTGCCAGCTGGGACGGTTATGGCTACACCTTC. This sequence joins TRBV6-4 and TRBJ1-2, with D tentatively TRBD1 (5 bases). The CDR3 totals 11 residues. V gave up 8 bases and J gave up 5 bases, with 9 bases separating them. Germline V gene sequence: CDR1 MRHNA, CDR2 SNTAGT.

This chain uses TRBV4-1 with TRBJ2-3, with 12 bases aligning to TRBD2. The V gene end was trimmed by 1 base and the J gene end by 2 bases; junction bases not matched to a gene: 4. This CDR3 is built from 17 residues. The germline gives CDR1 MGHRA, CDR2 YSYEKL. The CDR3, as DNA: TGCGCCAGCAGCCAAGCTAGCGGGGGGGCTAACACAGATACGCAGTATTTT. It yields the protein CASSQASGGANTDTQYF.

The V gene is TRBV5-1, the J gene TRBJ1-1, with D possibly matching TRBD1 (6 bases). Germline CDR1 is SGHRS and CDR2 is YFSETQ. V was shortened by 0 bases and J by 1 base, with 10 bases between the two germline ends. The CDR3 has 15 residues. The CDR3 DNA is TGCGCCAGCAGCTTGGACAGGGTGGGGAACACTGAAGCTTTCTTT. Translation gives CASSLDRVGNTEAFF.

The chain recombines TRBV7-2 with TRBJ2-5; D is ambiguous. This CDR3 comprises 14 residues. From germline, CDR1 is SGHTA and CDR2 FQGNSA. V gave up 1 base and J gave up 4 bases, with 10 bases separating them. CDR3 nucleotide sequence: TGTGCCAGCAGCTTAGGAGTGGGGTTAGAGACCCAGTACTTC. Protein: CASSLGVGLETQYF.

This chain joins TRBV4-2 and TRBJ2-1; TRBD2 is a possible D gene (6 bases). Trimming left V 4 bases short and J 0 bases short, with 10 bases between. Per germline, CDR1 LGHNA and CDR2 YNFKEQ. The CDR3 totals 15 residues. The CDR3 nucleotides are TGTGCCAGCAGCCTAGCGGTCAACTCCTACAATGAGCAGTTCTTC. This encodes CASSLAVNSYNEQFF.

J is TRBJ2-2 and V is TRBV10-1; TRBD1 might be the D (6 bases). The CDR3 consists of 15 residues. The germline V and J ends were trimmed by 2 bases and 4 bases, with 11 bases remaining between them. Germline CDR1 is WNHNN and CDR2 is SYGVQD (reference sequence). The CDR3 DNA is TGCGCCAGCAGTGAGACAGGGTCACCCACCGGGGAGCTGTTTTTT. Translating gives CASSETGSPTGELFF.

This rearrangement joins TRBV28 to TRBJ2-7; 8 bases agree with TRBD1. The CDR3 is made up of 12 amino acids. V lost 5 bases to trimming and J lost 3 bases; unmatched junction nucleotides: 0. The germline V gene has CDR1 MDHEN and CDR2 SYDVKM. The CDR3 DNA is TGTGCCAGCAGTGGACAGGGCTACGAGCAGTACTTC. Amino acid sequence: CASSGQGYEQYF. Full variable domain (missing parts from reference TRBV28 and TRBJ2-7): DVKVTQSSRYLVKRTGEKVFLECVQDMDHENMFWYRQDPGLGLRLIYFSYDVKMKEKGDIPEGYSVSREKKERFSLILESASTNQTSMYLCASSGQGYEQYFGPGTRLTVT.

The chain carries TRBV2 and TRBJ1-1; D gene unclear. CDR1 and CDR2 from the germline V gene are SNHLY and FYNNEI. Deletions cut 3 bases from V and 8 bases from J, with 13 bases between. The CDR3 runs to 13 residues. The CDR3 DNA follows: TGTGCCAGCAGTGAGGAGGCCCTTAGGGAAGCTTTCTTT. Translating gives CASSEEALREAFF.

The genes are TRBV5-1 and TRBJ2-7, with 8 bases matching TRBD2. This CDR3 contains 17 residues. V was clipped by 4 bases and J by 5 bases; unmatched bases: 17. Germline assignment: CDR1 SGHRS and CDR2 YFSETQ. CDR3 region: CASSPPGVAGGVDEQYF. The DNA of the CDR3 is TGCGCCAGCAGCCCTCCCGGGGTGGCGGGGGGAGTGGACGAGCAGTACTTC.